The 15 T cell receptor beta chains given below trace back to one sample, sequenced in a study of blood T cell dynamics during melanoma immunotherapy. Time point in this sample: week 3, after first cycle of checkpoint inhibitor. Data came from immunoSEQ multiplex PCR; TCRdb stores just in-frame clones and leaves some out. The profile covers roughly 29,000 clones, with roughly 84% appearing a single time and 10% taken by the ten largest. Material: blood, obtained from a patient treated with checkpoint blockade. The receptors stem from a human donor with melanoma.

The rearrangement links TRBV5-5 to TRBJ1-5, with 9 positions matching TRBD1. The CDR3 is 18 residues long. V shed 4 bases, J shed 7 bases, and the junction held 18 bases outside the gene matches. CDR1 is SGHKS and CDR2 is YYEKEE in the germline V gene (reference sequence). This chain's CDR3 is CASSPLFRDRVIEQPQHF. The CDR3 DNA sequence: TGTGCCAGCAGCCCGCTATTTCGGGACAGGGTGATAGAGCAGCCCCAGCATTTT.

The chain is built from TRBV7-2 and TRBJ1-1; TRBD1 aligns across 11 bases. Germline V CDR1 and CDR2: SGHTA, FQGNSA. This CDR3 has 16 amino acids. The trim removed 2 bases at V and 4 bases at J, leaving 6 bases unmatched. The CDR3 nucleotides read TGTGCCAGCAGCTTAAACCCTGGGACAGGGGGCACTGAAGCTTTCTTT. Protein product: CASSLNPGTGGTEAFF.

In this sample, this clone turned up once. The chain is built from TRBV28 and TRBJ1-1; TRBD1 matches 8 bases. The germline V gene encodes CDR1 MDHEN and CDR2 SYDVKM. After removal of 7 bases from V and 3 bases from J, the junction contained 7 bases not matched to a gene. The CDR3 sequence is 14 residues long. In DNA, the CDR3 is TGTGCCAGCATTCAGGGGGCGAGGGACACTGAAGCTTTCTTT. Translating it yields CASIQGARDTEAFF.

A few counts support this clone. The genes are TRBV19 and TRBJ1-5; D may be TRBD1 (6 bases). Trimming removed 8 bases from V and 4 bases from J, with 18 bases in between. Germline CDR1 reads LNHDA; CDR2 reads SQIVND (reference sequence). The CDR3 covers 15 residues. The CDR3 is CASGEQGRKNQPQHF. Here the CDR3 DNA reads TGTGCCAGTGGGGAACAGGGAAGGAAAAATCAGCCCCAGCATTTT.

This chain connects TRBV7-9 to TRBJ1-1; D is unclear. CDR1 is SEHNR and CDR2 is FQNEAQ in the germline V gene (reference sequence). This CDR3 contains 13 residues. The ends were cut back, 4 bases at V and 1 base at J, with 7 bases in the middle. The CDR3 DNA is TGTGCCAGCAGCTCCGGGCCGAACACTGAAGCTTTCTTT. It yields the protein CASSSGPNTEAFF.

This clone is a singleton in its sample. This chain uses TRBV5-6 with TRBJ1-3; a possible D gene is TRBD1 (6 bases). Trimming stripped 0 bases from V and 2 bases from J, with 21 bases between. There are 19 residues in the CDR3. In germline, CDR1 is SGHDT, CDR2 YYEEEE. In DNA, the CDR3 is TGTGCCAGCAGCTTGGACAAGCTTTCCTGGGGGGCGCCTGGAAACACCATATATTTT. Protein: CASSLDKLSWGAPGNTIYF.

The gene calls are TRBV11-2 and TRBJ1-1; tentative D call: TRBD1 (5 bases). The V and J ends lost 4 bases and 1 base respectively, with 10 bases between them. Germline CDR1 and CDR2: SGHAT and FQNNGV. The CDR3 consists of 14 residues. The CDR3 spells CASSYGTGNTEAFF. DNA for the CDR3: TGTGCCAGCAGCTACGGGACGGGGAACACTGAAGCTTTCTTT.

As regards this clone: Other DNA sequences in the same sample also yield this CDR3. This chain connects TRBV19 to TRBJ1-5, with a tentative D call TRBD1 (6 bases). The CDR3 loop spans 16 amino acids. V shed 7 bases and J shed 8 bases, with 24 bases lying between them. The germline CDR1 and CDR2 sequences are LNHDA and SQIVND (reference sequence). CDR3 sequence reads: CASTGTLMGKIEPQHF. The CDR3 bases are TGTGCCAGTACGGGGACACTCATGGGGAAGATTGAGCCCCAGCATTTT.

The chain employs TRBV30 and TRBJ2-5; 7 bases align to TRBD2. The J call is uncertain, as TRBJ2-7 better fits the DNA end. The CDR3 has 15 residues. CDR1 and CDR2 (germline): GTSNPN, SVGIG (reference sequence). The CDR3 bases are TGTGCCTGGGAAACCGCTACTCGGGGGGTCTACGAGCAGTACTTC. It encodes CAWETATRGVYEQYF.

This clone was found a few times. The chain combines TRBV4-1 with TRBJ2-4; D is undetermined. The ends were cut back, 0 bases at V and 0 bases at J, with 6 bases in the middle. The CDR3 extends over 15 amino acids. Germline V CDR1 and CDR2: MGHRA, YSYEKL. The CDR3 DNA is TGCGCCAGCAGCCAAGATAAGGGAGCCAAAAACATTCAGTACTTC. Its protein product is CASSQDKGAKNIQYF.

This CDR3 is CASSRQGNTEAFF. Here the CDR3 DNA reads TGTGCCAGCAGTCGACAGGGGAACACTGAAGCTTTCTTT. The V gene is TRBV14, the J gene TRBJ1-1; TRBD1 agrees at 7 bases. V lost 6 bases to trimming and J lost 1 base; unmatched junction nucleotides: 2. The germline V gene encodes CDR1 SGHDN and CDR2 FVKESK. This CDR3 is 13 amino acids long.

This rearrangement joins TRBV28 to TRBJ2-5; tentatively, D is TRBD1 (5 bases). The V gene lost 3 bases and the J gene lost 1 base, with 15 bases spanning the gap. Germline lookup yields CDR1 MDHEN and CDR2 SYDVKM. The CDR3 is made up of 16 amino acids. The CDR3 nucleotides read TGTGCCAGCAGTTTTCCAACAACCGACAGCCAAGAGACCCAGTACTTC. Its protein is CASSFPTTDSQETQYF.

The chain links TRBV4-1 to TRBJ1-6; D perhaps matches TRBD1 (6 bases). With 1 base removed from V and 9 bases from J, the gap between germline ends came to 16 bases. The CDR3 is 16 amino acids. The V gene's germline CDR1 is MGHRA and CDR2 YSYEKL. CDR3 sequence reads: CASSQVVLLRGSPLHF. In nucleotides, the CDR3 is TGCGCCAGCAGCCAAGTCGTTTTGCTCAGGGGTTCACCCCTCCACTTT.

Written as DNA, the CDR3 is TGTGCTAGTGGTTTGGGACAGGGGGCGATCCGCACAGATACGCAGTATTTT. Amino acids: CASGLGQGAIRTDTQYF. V gene TRBV12-5 combines with J gene TRBJ2-3; 10 nucleotides agree with TRBD1. J lost 1 base, V lost 1 base, and 5 bases had no gene match. Germline loops: CDR1 LGHNT, CDR2 FRNRAP. CDR3 size: 17 residues.

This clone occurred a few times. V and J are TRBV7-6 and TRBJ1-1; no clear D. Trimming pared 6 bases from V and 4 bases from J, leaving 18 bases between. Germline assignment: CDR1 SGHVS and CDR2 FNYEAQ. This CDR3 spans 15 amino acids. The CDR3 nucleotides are TGTGCCAGCAGGAAATTCGAGGGTGATTTCACTGAAGCTTTCTTT. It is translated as CASRKFEGDFTEAFF. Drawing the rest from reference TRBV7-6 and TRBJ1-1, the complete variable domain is GAGVSQSPRYKVTKRGQDVALRCDPISGHVSLYWYRQALGQGPEFLTYFNYEAQQDKSGLPNDRFSAERPEGSISTLTIQRTEQRDSAMYRCASRKFEGDFTEAFFGQGTRLTVV.